The clone carrying this T cell receptor beta chain was seen ten or more times. TCRdb passed the RT-PCR reads through MiXCR, listing each CDR3 protein once. The sample has 600,000 to 850,000 distinct CDR3 sequences; around 13% are singletons. The germline CDR1 and CDR2 sequences are MNHEY and SMNVEV (reference sequence). The CDR3 has 14 amino acids. The V end was cut by 7 bases, the J end by 1 base, with 13 bases between. This specimen comes from a study of response to subunit inactivated influenza vaccine. The material sequenced was PBMCs from blood, taken around 15 days before vaccination. This chain connects TRBV27 to TRBJ1-1, with D tentatively TRBD1 (5 bases). This sequence was found in a man aged 50-59 years who received an inactivated influenza vaccine. The CDR3 sequence is CASKLQGRNTEAFF. The CDR3, as DNA: TGTGCCAGCAAGTTGCAGGGACGGAACACTGAAGCTTTCTTT.